This T cell receptor (beta chain) was sequenced for a study of blood T cell repertoires in COVID-19. Study as a whole: Sites across the United States, Italy and Spain contributed samples from acute and convalescent COVID-19. T cells, B-cell-depleted T cells, or PBMCs supplied cDNA or gDNA.

This CDR3 comprises 11 residues. V gave up 0 bases and J gave up 12 bases, with 7 bases separating them. Germline CDR1 SGHDT, CDR2 YYEEEE. Under the authors' procedure: It was from reference gene primer amplification that nucleated cell counts were estimated. Produced via immunoSEQ multiplex PCR; TCRdb's table is partial and in-frame only. V, J and clone size are those of that table, while D and trimming were read from the DNA. This table has under 450,000 clones, roughly 86% appearing once. Sequenced input: peripheral blood. This TCR derives from a human donor with acute or convalescent COVID-19. The donor label of this sample is uncertain. J is TRBJ2-1 and V is TRBV5-6; D gene uncertain. CDR3 sequence (DNA): TGTGCCAGCAGCTTGGATCAGTCGCAGTTCTTC. This codes for CASSLDQSQFF.